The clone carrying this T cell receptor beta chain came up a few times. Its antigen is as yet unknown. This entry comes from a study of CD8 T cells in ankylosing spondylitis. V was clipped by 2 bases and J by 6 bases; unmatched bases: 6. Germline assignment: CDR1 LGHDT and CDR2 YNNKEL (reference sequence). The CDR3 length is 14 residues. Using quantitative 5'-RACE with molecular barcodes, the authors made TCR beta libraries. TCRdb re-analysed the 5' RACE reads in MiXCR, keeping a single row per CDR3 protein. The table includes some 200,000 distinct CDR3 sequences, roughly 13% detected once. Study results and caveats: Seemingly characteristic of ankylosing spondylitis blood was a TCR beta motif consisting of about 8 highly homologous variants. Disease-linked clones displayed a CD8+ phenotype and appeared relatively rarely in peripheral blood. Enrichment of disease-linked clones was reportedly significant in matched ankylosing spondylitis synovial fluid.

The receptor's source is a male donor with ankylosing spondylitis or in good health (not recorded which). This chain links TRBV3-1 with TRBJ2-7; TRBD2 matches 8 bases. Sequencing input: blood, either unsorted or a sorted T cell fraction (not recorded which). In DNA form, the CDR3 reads TGTGCCAGCAGCCAATTAACTAGCGGCGGCGAGCAGTACTTC. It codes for CASSQLTSGGEQYF.